This entry lists 4 T cell receptor beta chains sequenced from one sample in a study of technical replicates of blood from four donors. Measured with immunoSEQ multiplex PCR; TCRdb has only the in-frame clones, and not every one. The table has around 80,000 clones, around 93% seen once. The sequencing input was T cells isolated from PBMCs. The origin of the receptors is a human donor in good health.

This chain uses TRBV10-1 with TRBJ1-3; no clear D. Looked up from germline, CDR1 is WNHNN and CDR2 is SYGVQD (reference sequence). CDR3 length equals 13 residues. V was trimmed by 4 bases and J by 2 bases, leaving 6 bases between them. This chain's CDR3 is CASSATAGNTIYF. The CDR3 DNA sequence: TGCGCCAGCAGTGCCACAGCTGGAAACACCATATATTTT.

The chain is built from TRBV27 and TRBJ2-6, with D hard to call. The CDR3 is 15 residues long. From germline, CDR1 is MNHEY and CDR2 SMNVEV (reference sequence). V was cut by 5 bases and J by 0 bases, with 8 bases left in between. The CDR3 region has the DNA TGTGCCAGCAGTCCCTTATACTCTGGGGCCAACGTCCTGACTTTC. As protein: CASSPLYSGANVLTF.

This rearrangement joins TRBV19 to TRBJ1-2; D ambiguous. Germline assignment: CDR1 LNHDA and CDR2 SQIVND (reference sequence). The ends were cut back, 9 bases at V and 7 bases at J, with 15 bases in the middle. The CDR3 runs 12 residues. The CDR3 sequence: CASLGTTSGYTF. The CDR3 DNA is TGTGCCAGCCTAGGAACTACGAGTGGCTACACCTTC. Full variable domain (rest looked up from reference TRBV19 and TRBJ1-2): DGGITQSPKYLFRKEGQNVTLSCEQNLNHDAMYWYRQDPGQGLRLIYYSQIVNDFQKGDIAEGYSVSREKKESFPLTVTSAQKNPTAFYLCASLGTTSGYTFGSGTRLTVV.

The chain carries TRBV28 and TRBJ1-2, with 7 bases matching TRBD1. Germline V lookup: CDR1 MDHEN, CDR2 SYDVKM. V dropped 6 bases and J dropped 4; count of bases not matched to a gene: 8. The CDR3 spans 14 residues. The CDR3 here is CASSQPGQIYGYTF. The CDR3 nucleotides read TGTGCCAGCAGCCAGCCGGGACAGATCTATGGCTACACCTTC.